The next 28 T cell receptor beta chains were all read from a single sample in a study of post-analysis software for immune sequencing data. Researchers reported that TCR beta cDNA libraries carried unique molecular identifiers. MiXCR, applied by TCRdb to the PCR reads, yields one record per CDR3 protein. Of 150,000 or so distinct CDR3 sequences detected, 35% to 40% appear once; the ten largest clones hold approximately 30%. The starting material was blood, obtained after autologous hematopoietic stem cell transplantation. The source of these receptors is a girl aged 5-17 years with multiple sclerosis.

The chain combines TRBV7-9 with TRBJ2-1, with TRBD1 matching 8 bases. Trimming took 5 bases from V and 0 from J; bases not matched to a gene: 6. Germline values: CDR1 SEHNR, CDR2 FQNEAQ (reference sequence). The length of the CDR3 is 16 residues. CDR3 bases: TGTGCCAGCAGCGGCCACAGGGGGAGCTCCTACAATGAGCAGTTCTTC. It specifies CASSGHRGSSYNEQFF.

This clonotype was recorded at least ten times. The genes are TRBV20-1 and TRBJ1-5; D possibly corresponds to TRBD1 (5 bases). The CDR3 covers 13 residues. Germline CDR1 reads DFQATT; CDR2 reads SNEGSKA (reference sequence). Between the trimmed V and J ends, which lost 3 bases and 3 bases, there was a span of 9 bases. CDR3: CSARVGDNQPQHF. The CDR3 DNA reads TGCAGTGCTAGGGTAGGGGACAATCAGCCCCAGCATTTT.

This sequence joins TRBV5-6 and TRBJ2-1, with 10 bases fitting TRBD1. The V gene's germline CDR1 is SGHDT and CDR2 YYEEEE. J was trimmed by 15 bases and V by 4 bases; bases with no gene match: 7. The CDR3 loop spans 12 amino acids. CDR3 in amino acids: CASSAAGQGPFF. The CDR3 bases are TGTGCCAGCAGCGCCGCGGGACAGGGGCCGTTCTTC.

This clonotype was seen repeatedly, ten times or more. This chain joins TRBV20-1 and TRBJ2-1, with 14 bases fitting TRBD2. Germline V CDR1 and CDR2: DFQATT, SNEGSKA (reference sequence). V was pared by 4 bases and J by 6 bases, with 5 bases of the junction left unmatched. The CDR3 contains 15 residues. In nucleotides, the CDR3 is TGCAGTGCTATCTCAGGGACTAGCGGGAGCAATGAGCAGTTCTTC. It yields the protein CSAISGTSGSNEQFF.

The chain uses TRBV18 and TRBJ2-7, with D unclear. Deletions cut 2 bases from V and 3 bases from J, with 8 bases between. CDR1 is KGHSH and CDR2 is LQKENI in the germline V gene. CDR3 size: 13 residues. CDR3 in amino acids: CASSPMISYEQYF. The CDR3 nucleotides are TGTGCCAGCTCACCAATGATCAGCTACGAGCAGTACTTC.

This clonotype occurred many times. V gene TRBV6-5 combines with J gene TRBJ1-2; 7 positions match TRBD1. The germline V gene encodes CDR1 MNHEY and CDR2 SVGAGI. V gave up 8 bases and J gave up 2 bases; unmatched junction bases: 8. The CDR3 contains 14 residues. This CDR3 is CASVRSGGNYGYTF. The CDR3 nucleotides read TGTGCCAGCGTTCGGTCAGGGGGGAACTATGGCTACACCTTC.

This clonotype was recorded a few times. The V and J genes are TRBV7-3 and TRBJ1-1; possibly TRBD1 for D (6 bases). Trimming removed 2 bases at V and 2 bases at J, with 15 bases between. The germline CDR1 and CDR2 sequences are SGHTA and FQGTGA. The CDR3 totals 16 residues. This chain's CDR3 is CASSLLGGVPNTEAFF. CDR3 DNA: TGTGCCAGCAGCTTATTAGGGGGTGTCCCTAACACTGAAGCTTTCTTT. The whole variable domain, remainder taken from reference TRBV7-3 and TRBJ1-1, is GAGVSQTPSNKVTEKGKYVELRCDPISGHTALYWYRQSLGQGPEFLIYFQGTGAADDSGLPNDRFFAVRPEGSVSTLKIQRTERGDSAVYLCASSLLGGVPNTEAFFGQGTRLTVV.

This clonotype has only a few counts. J is TRBJ2-5 and V is TRBV7-9; perhaps D is TRBD1 or TRBD2 (5 bases each). V lost 5 bases and J lost 5, with 15 bases in between. Germline V gene lookup returns CDR1 SEHNR and CDR2 FQNEAQ (reference sequence). CDR3 length: 14 residues. In DNA form, the CDR3 reads TGTGCCAGCAGCCGGGACCGACCAAGCGAGACCCAGTACTTC. It encodes CASSRDRPSETQYF.

This clonotype has just one count. The chain recombines TRBV7-9 with TRBJ2-1, with a weak D call TRBD2 (5 bases). The germline V gene encodes CDR1 SEHNR and CDR2 FQNEAQ (reference sequence). This CDR3 comprises 12 residues. With 11 bases removed from V and 7 bases from J, the gap between germline ends came to 15 bases. CDR3 amino acids: CAFPDFANEQFF. CDR3 bases: TGTGCCTTCCCGGACTTCGCTAATGAGCAGTTCTTC.

This clonotype was seen only a few times. The V gene is TRBV9, the J gene TRBJ2-5; D remains unclear. The assigned J gene may be wrong: the sequence end matches TRBJ2-7 better. The CDR3 contains 14 residues. Germline assignment: CDR1 SGDLS and CDR2 YYNGEE. CDR3 sequence reads: CASSPHQLPYEQYF. Here the CDR3 DNA reads TGTGCCAGCAGCCCTCATCAATTACCTTACGAGCAGTACTTC.

This clonotype has more than one count but fewer than ten. The chain uses TRBV7-6 and TRBJ2-1; possibly TRBD1 for D (6 bases). Germline assignment: CDR1 SGHVS and CDR2 FNYEAQ. Trimming stripped 5 bases from V and 0 bases from J, with 14 bases between. The CDR3 covers 16 residues. CDR3 amino acids: CASSPRGSNSYNEQFF. The CDR3 DNA reads TGTGCCAGCAGCCCGAGGGGGAGTAACTCCTACAATGAGCAGTTCTTC.

The chain recombines TRBV12-3 or TRBV12-4 with TRBJ2-1, with TRBD1 as a possible D gene (5 bases). V was shortened by 2 bases and J by 2 bases, with 7 bases between the two germline ends. The CDR3 consists of 14 residues. As DNA, the CDR3 is TGTGCCAGCAGTTTACAGGGCCCCTACAATGAGCAGTTCTTC. Encoded protein: CASSLQGPYNEQFF.

The table lists this clonotype with a few counts. The chain is built from TRBV12-3 or TRBV12-4 and TRBJ1-2, with 9 nucleotides matching TRBD1. V shed 5 bases, J shed 4 bases, and the junction held 8 bases outside the gene matches. CDR3 length: 15 residues. CDR3 sequence reads: CASSKTGGSSYGYTF. The CDR3 DNA sequence: TGTGCCAGCAGTAAAACAGGGGGCTCATCCTATGGCTACACCTTC.

This clonotype was picked up many times. J is TRBJ2-5 and V is TRBV5-6; possibly TRBD2 for D (6 bases). CDR3 size: 15 residues. The ends were cut back, 0 bases at V and 1 base at J, with 10 bases in the middle. Germline V gene data show CDR1 as SGHDT and CDR2 as YYEEEE. The CDR3, as DNA: TGTGCCAGCAGCTTGGCCGGGAGAGGCCAAGAGACCCAGTACTTC. Translating gives CASSLAGRGQETQYF.

The V gene is TRBV20-1, the J gene TRBJ2-2; 13 nucleotides align to TRBD2. Trimming at V came to 6 bases and at J to 5 bases, leaving 9 bases not matched to a gene. The CDR3 runs to 16 residues. CDR1 is DFQATT, CDR2 SNEGSKA, per germline (reference sequence). The CDR3: CSAARPGLAGTGELFF. In DNA form, the CDR3 reads TGCAGTGCCGCGCGACCGGGACTAGCGGGAACCGGGGAGCTGTTTTTT.

Remarks on this clonotype: Just one base apart from a much larger clone, this may be a read error. The chain has TRBV7-2 and TRBJ2-7, with D maybe TRBD1 (6 bases). Trimming shortened V by 5 bases and J by 12 bases, and 17 bases separated the two germline ends. Germline V gene sequence: CDR1 SGHTA, CDR2 FQGNSA. CDR3 length equals 12 residues. CDR3 residues: CASSPRGSGVYF. The DNA for the CDR3 is TGTGCCAGCAGCCCTAGAGGTTCAGGGGTGTACTTC.

The sample holds a few counts of this clonotype. This chain joins TRBV7-3 and TRBJ2-1; D remains unclear. Germline CDR1 reads SGHTA; CDR2 reads FQGTGA. The CDR3 is 14 amino acids. Trimming cost V 3 bases and J 4 bases, with 10 bases left between them. This CDR3 is CASSLVGLYNEQFF. CDR3 DNA sequence: TGTGCCAGCAGCTTGGTAGGGTTATACAATGAGCAGTTCTTC.

The genes are TRBV20-1 and TRBJ2-1; D might be TRBD2 (6 bases). Per germline, CDR1 DFQATT and CDR2 SNEGSKA (reference sequence). This CDR3 is 14 amino acids long. The germline V and J ends were trimmed by 0 bases and 4 bases, with 10 bases remaining between them. The CDR3 region has the DNA TGCAGTGCTAGAGATTTTCGGGAGTACAATGAGCAGTTCTTC. Translated: CSARDFREYNEQFF.

The V call is TRBV12-3 or TRBV12-4, the J call TRBJ2-3; D perhaps matches TRBD2 (6 bases). Between the trimmed V and J ends, which lost 3 bases and 5 bases, there was a span of 15 bases. The CDR3 is 15 amino acids. The CDR3, as DNA: TGTGCCAGCAGTTTCGGTCGATTAGCGGTAGATACGCAGTATTTT. It specifies CASSFGRLAVDTQYF.

As concerns this clonotype: Given a much more abundant clone one base away, this may be a read error. J is TRBJ1-1 and V is TRBV10-2; D is uncertain. CDR1 is WSHSY, CDR2 SAAADI, per germline. The CDR3 has 15 residues. V gave up 4 bases and J gave up 0 bases, with 12 bases separating them. Here the CDR3 DNA reads TGCGCCAGCAGTGGGCTGAGATCCATGAACACTGAAGCTTTCTTT. As protein: CASSGLRSMNTEAFF.

In this sample, this clonotype turned up many times. The chain carries TRBV29-1 and TRBJ2-7; D perhaps matches TRBD1 (5 bases). Between the trimmed V and J ends, which lost 0 bases and 2 bases, there was a span of 11 bases. The CDR3 covers 14 residues. Per germline, CDR1 SQVTM and CDR2 ANQGSEA. CDR3 bases: TGCAGCGTTGAAGATCCGGGCAGGGCCTACGAGCAGTACTTC. Its translation: CSVEDPGRAYEQYF.

This clonotype was seen a handful of times. The rearrangement links TRBV20-1 to TRBJ1-4, with D hard to call. The CDR3 sequence is 15 residues long. Germline V gene sequence: CDR1 DFQATT, CDR2 SNEGSKA (reference sequence). The V end was cut by 3 bases, the J end by 1 base, with 12 bases between. CDR3 in amino acids: CSASADSGTNEKLFF. The CDR3 coding sequence is TGCAGTGCTAGTGCAGACTCAGGAACTAATGAAAAACTGTTTTTT.

There are many counts of this clonotype. This chain links TRBV5-1 with TRBJ2-1; TRBD2 might be the D (5 bases). Germline V gives CDR1 SGHRS, CDR2 YFSETQ. The CDR3 is 13 amino acids. V lost 0 bases and J lost 7, with 8 bases in between. The CDR3 here is CASSLALDNEQFF. The CDR3, as DNA: TGCGCCAGCAGCTTGGCACTAGATAATGAGCAGTTCTTC.

The sample holds many counts of this clonotype. This chain links TRBV29-1 with TRBJ1-1, with D perhaps matching TRBD1 (5 bases). Trimming removed 7 bases from V and 7 bases from J, with 13 bases in between. The CDR3 has 11 amino acids. Germline loops: CDR1 SQVTM, CDR2 ANQGSEA. The CDR3 here is CSGEDTSEAFF. CDR3 DNA sequence: TGCAGCGGTGAGGACACCAGTGAAGCTTTCTTT.

This chain links TRBV13 with TRBJ2-4; possibly TRBD1 for D (6 bases). The CDR3 covers 14 residues. The ends were cut back, 2 bases at V and 3 bases at J, with 8 bases in the middle. Germline V gives CDR1 PRHDT, CDR2 FYEKMQ (reference sequence). The CDR3 coding sequence is TGTGCCAGCAGCTTAAAGGGGGTCAAAAACATTCAGTACTTC. It yields the protein CASSLKGVKNIQYF.

The genes are TRBV20-1 and TRBJ2-7; 10 bases fit TRBD2. This CDR3 region has 15 residues. Germline trimming cut 4 bases from V and 5 bases from J; bases unmatched to any gene: 11. In germline, CDR1 is DFQATT, CDR2 SNEGSKA (reference sequence). CDR3 in amino acids: CSATALAGDFHEQYF. Here the CDR3 DNA reads TGCAGTGCTACCGCCCTAGCGGGAGATTTCCACGAGCAGTACTTC.

This clonotype was counted at least ten times. V gene TRBV6-5 combines with J gene TRBJ2-7, with a possible D match to TRBD1 (7 bases). The germline CDR1 and CDR2 sequences are MNHEY and SVGAGI. V was trimmed by 0 bases and J by 3 bases, leaving 12 bases between them. This CDR3 is built from 15 residues. The CDR3 here is CASSYSEGAVYEQYF. CDR3 coding DNA: TGTGCCAGCAGTTACTCGGAGGGGGCCGTCTACGAGCAGTACTTC.

CDR3 residues: CSGTRTSQETQYF. The CDR3 DNA reads as TGCAGTGGAACAAGGACATCCCAAGAGACCCAGTACTTC. The chain combines TRBV20-1 with TRBJ2-5, with D possibly matching TRBD1 (5 bases). V gave up 7 bases and J gave up 1 base, with 13 bases separating them. The CDR3 extends over 13 amino acids. Germline CDR1 and CDR2: DFQATT and SNEGSKA (reference sequence).